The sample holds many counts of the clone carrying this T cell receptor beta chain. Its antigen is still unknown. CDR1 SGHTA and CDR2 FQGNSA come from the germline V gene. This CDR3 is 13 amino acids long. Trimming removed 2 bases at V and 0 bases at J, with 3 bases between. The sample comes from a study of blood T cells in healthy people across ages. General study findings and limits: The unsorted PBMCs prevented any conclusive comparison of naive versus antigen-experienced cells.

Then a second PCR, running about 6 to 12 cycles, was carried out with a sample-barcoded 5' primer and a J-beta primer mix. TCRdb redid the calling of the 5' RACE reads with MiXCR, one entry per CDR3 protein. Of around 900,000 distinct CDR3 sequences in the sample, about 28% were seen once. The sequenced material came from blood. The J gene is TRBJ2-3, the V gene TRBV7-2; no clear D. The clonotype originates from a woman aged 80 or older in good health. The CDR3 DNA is TGTGCCAGCAGCTTATCTAGCACAGATACGCAGTATTTT. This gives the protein CASSLSSTDTQYF. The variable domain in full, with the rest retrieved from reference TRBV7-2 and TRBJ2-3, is GAGVSQSPSNKVTEKGKDVELRCDPISGHTALYWYRQSLGQGLEFLIYFQGNSAPDKSGLPSDRFSAERTGGSVSTLTIQRTQQEDSAVYLCASSLSSTDTQYFGPGTRLTVL.